These T cell receptor beta chains were read from a single sample in a study of liver allograft versus peripheral blood T cells. In TCRdb, the reads were re-called with MiXCR into one record per CDR3 protein. Among several thousand distinct CDR3 sequences, 15% to 20% were seen once, and the ten largest hold roughly 58%. The origin of the receptors is a human patient who had a liver transplant. The graft donor may account for some of the T cells. Both conserved end residues are part of each CDR3. The order of the fields is D gene, clone size, V gene, J gene, CDR3 protein, CDR3 DNA. The D gene is left open where the match is weak. Size is omitted from some rows. Given values are once, few, many or a class for expanded clones.

D gene: NA; clone size: few; V gene: TRBV7-9; J gene: TRBJ1-6; CDR3 protein: CASSLGGLNSPLHF; CDR3 DNA: TGTGCCAGCAGCTTAGGAGGCTTGAATTCACCCCTCCACTTT
D gene: NA; clone size: many; V gene: TRBV27; J gene: TRBJ1-2; CDR3 protein: CATLGGGDYGYTF; CDR3 DNA: TGTGCCACCCTAGGGGGGGGGGACTATGGCTACACCTTC
D gene: NA; clone size: NA; V gene: TRBV20-1; J gene: TRBJ1-3; CDR3 protein: CSFLIQADSGNTIYF; CDR3 DNA: TGCAGTTTCCTGATACAGGCCGACTCTGGAAACACCATATATTTT
D gene: NA; clone size: many; V gene: TRBV27; J gene: TRBJ1-2; CDR3 protein: CASSLMGPYGYTF; CDR3 DNA: TGTGCCAGCAGTTTGATGGGCCCCTATGGCTACACCTTC
D gene: NA; clone size: NA; V gene: TRBV6-6; J gene: TRBJ1-1; CDR3 protein: CASLPGNTEAFF; CDR3 DNA: TGTGCCAGCCTTCCTGGCAACACTGAAGCTTTCTTT
D gene: NA; clone size: NA; V gene: TRBV5-5; J gene: TRBJ2-7; CDR3 protein: CASSLAGGGYEQYF; CDR3 DNA: TGTGCCAGCAGCTTAGCGGGCGGAGGCTACGAGCAGTACTTC
D gene: NA; clone size: NA; V gene: TRBV5-6; J gene: TRBJ1-1; CDR3 protein: CASSVIGGALEAFF; CDR3 DNA: TGTGCCAGCAGCGTTATAGGTGGGGCCCTCGAAGCTTTCTTT
D gene: NA; clone size: few; V gene: TRBV27; J gene: TRBJ1-5; CDR3 protein: CASSFYPPLEGQPQHF; CDR3 DNA: TGTGCCAGCAGTTTCTACCCCCCATTGGAGGGCCAGCCCCAGCATTTT
D gene: TRBD2; clone size: few; V gene: TRBV7-2; J gene: TRBJ2-1; CDR3 protein: CASSFSGGFNNEQFF; CDR3 DNA: TGTGCCAGCAGCTTTAGCGGGGGTTTCAACAATGAGCAGTTCTTC
D gene: TRBD1; clone size: many; V gene: TRBV6-5; J gene: TRBJ1-5; CDR3 protein: CASSPGTDSNQPQHF; CDR3 DNA: TGTGCCAGCAGTCCCGGGACAGATAGCAATCAGCCCCAGCATTTT
D gene: NA; clone size: medium-sized; V gene: TRBV29-1; J gene: TRBJ1-2; CDR3 protein: CSVEVPVYGYTF; CDR3 DNA: TGCAGCGTTGAAGTTCCTGTCTATGGCTACACCTTC
D gene: NA; clone size: many; V gene: TRBV15; J gene: TRBJ2-3; CDR3 protein: CATSRGEVDTQYF; CDR3 DNA: TGTGCCACCAGCAGAGGAGAAGTGGATACGCAGTATTTT
D gene: NA; clone size: many; V gene: TRBV6-1; J gene: TRBJ2-7; CDR3 protein: CAVQGNSYEQYF; CDR3 DNA: TGTGCCGTACAGGGAAACTCCTACGAGCAGTACTTC
D gene: NA; clone size: few; V gene: TRBV6-2/TRBV6-3; J gene: TRBJ2-5; CDR3 protein: CASSFLGTPEGTQYF; CDR3 DNA: TGTGCCAGCAGTTTCCTCGGGACTCCTGAAGGGACCCAGTACTTC
D gene: NA; clone size: NA; V gene: TRBV19; J gene: TRBJ1-3; CDR3 protein: CASQAGNTIYF; CDR3 DNA: TGTGCCAGCCAGGCGGGAAACACCATATATTTT
D gene: NA; clone size: few; V gene: TRBV9; J gene: TRBJ2-5; CDR3 protein: CASSFDSGGQETQYF; CDR3 DNA: TGTGCCAGCAGCTTTGACAGTGGGGGCCAAGAGACCCAGTACTTC
D gene: TRBD1; clone size: many; V gene: TRBV27; J gene: TRBJ1-5; CDR3 protein: CASSLGTGHQPQHF; CDR3 DNA: TGTGCCAGCAGTTTAGGGACAGGGCATCAGCCCCAGCATTTT
D gene: TRBD1; clone size: once; V gene: TRBV10-1; J gene: TRBJ1-6; CDR3 protein: CASSEDRGSDSPLHF; CDR3 DNA: TGCGCCAGCAGTGAGGACAGGGGCTCGGACTCACCCCTCCACTTT
D gene: NA; clone size: many; V gene: TRBV5-4; J gene: TRBJ1-2; CDR3 protein: CASSIDQYGYTF; CDR3 DNA: TGTGCCAGCAGCATAGACCAATATGGCTACACCTTC
D gene: NA; clone size: few; V gene: TRBV7-9; J gene: TRBJ1-2; CDR3 protein: CASSSPRGYGYTF; CDR3 DNA: TGTGCCAGCAGCTCACCGAGGGGATATGGCTACACCTTC
D gene: TRBD1; clone size: many; V gene: TRBV9; J gene: TRBJ2-7; CDR3 protein: CASSSGGYAYEQYF; CDR3 DNA: TGTGCCAGCAGCTCAGGGGGTTACGCCTACGAGCAGTACTTC
D gene: TRBD1; clone size: NA; V gene: TRBV7-9; J gene: TRBJ1-2; CDR3 protein: CASSLGQGAPGYTF; CDR3 DNA: TGTGCCAGCAGCCTGGGACAGGGGGCGCCTGGCTACACCTTC
D gene: NA; clone size: medium-sized; V gene: TRBV6-5; J gene: TRBJ1-6; CDR3 protein: CASSLGGGSPLHF; CDR3 DNA: TGTGCCAGCAGTTTAGGGGGTGGATCACCCCTCCACTTT
D gene: NA; clone size: NA; V gene: TRBV6-2/TRBV6-3; J gene: TRBJ1-2; CDR3 protein: CATREGGTSYGYTF; CDR3 DNA: TGTGCCACCCGCGAGGGAGGGACGAGCTATGGCTACACCTTC
D gene: NA; clone size: few; V gene: TRBV7-9; J gene: TRBJ1-3; CDR3 protein: CASSLALTGTTIYF; CDR3 DNA: TGTGCCAGCAGCTTAGCCCTGACAGGTACCACCATATATTTT
D gene: TRBD1; clone size: NA; V gene: TRBV7-9; J gene: TRBJ1-1; CDR3 protein: CASSSLTGIGAFF; CDR3 DNA: TGTGCCAGCAGCTCCTTGACAGGGATCGGAGCTTTCTTT
D gene: NA; clone size: many; V gene: TRBV6-2/TRBV6-3; J gene: TRBJ1-1; CDR3 protein: CASSFLQQNTEAFF; CDR3 DNA: TGTGCCAGCAGTTTCCTTCAACAGAACACTGAAGCTTTCTTT
D gene: NA; clone size: NA; V gene: TRBV20-1; J gene: TRBJ1-5; CDR3 protein: CSAVPLTLKLRDQPQHF; CDR3 DNA: TGCAGTGCCGTGCCCTTGACCCTGAAGTTGCGTGATCAGCCCCAGCATTTT
D gene: NA; clone size: NA; V gene: TRBV7-9; J gene: TRBJ2-1; CDR3 protein: CASRGATHNEQFF; CDR3 DNA: TGTGCCAGCAGAGGAGCGACCCACAATGAGCAGTTCTTC
D gene: TRBD1; clone size: NA; V gene: TRBV19; J gene: TRBJ2-7; CDR3 protein: CASRITTGTGEKYF; CDR3 DNA: TGTGCCAGTAGGATAACTACCGGGACAGGGGAAAAGTACTTC
D gene: TRBD1; clone size: NA; V gene: TRBV20-1; J gene: TRBJ1-2; CDR3 protein: CSATTGGDLYGYTF; CDR3 DNA: TGCAGTGCTACCACAGGGGGCGATCTCTATGGCTACACCTTC
D gene: TRBD1; clone size: many; V gene: TRBV14; J gene: TRBJ1-1; CDR3 protein: CASSQDRGTVGTEAFF; CDR3 DNA: TGTGCCAGCAGCCAAGATAGAGGGACAGTCGGCACTGAAGCTTTCTTT
D gene: NA; clone size: medium-sized; V gene: TRBV7-2; J gene: TRBJ1-6; CDR3 protein: CASSFESSYNSPLHF; CDR3 DNA: TGTGCCAGCAGCTTCGAGAGCTCCTATAATTCACCCCTCCACTTT
D gene: TRBD1; clone size: NA; V gene: TRBV5-4; J gene: TRBJ1-1; CDR3 protein: CASSLGQGGAFF; CDR3 DNA: TGTGCCAGCAGCTTGGGGCAGGGGGGAGCTTTCTTT
D gene: NA; clone size: many; V gene: TRBV7-2; J gene: TRBJ1-2; CDR3 protein: CASRLLSNYGYTF; CDR3 DNA: TGTGCCAGCAGGCTCCTGTCTAACTATGGCTACACCTTC
D gene: NA; clone size: once; V gene: TRBV12-3/TRBV12-4; J gene: TRBJ1-1; CDR3 protein: CASRPQRTAYTEAFF; CDR3 DNA: TGTGCCAGCAGACCCCAACGAACAGCCTACACTGAAGCTTTCTTT
D gene: NA; clone size: few; V gene: TRBV6-2/TRBV6-3; J gene: TRBJ2-5; CDR3 protein: CASSYRGTQYF; CDR3 DNA: TGTGCCAGCAGTTACCGGGGAACCCAGTACTTC
D gene: NA; clone size: many; V gene: TRBV7-9; J gene: TRBJ1-2; CDR3 protein: CASSLHRVANYGYTF; CDR3 DNA: TGTGCCAGCAGCTTGCACAGGGTCGCTAACTATGGCTACACCTTC
D gene: NA; clone size: medium-sized; V gene: TRBV6-6; J gene: TRBJ2-7; CDR3 protein: CASSYSGAKNEQYF; CDR3 DNA: TGTGCCAGCAGTTACTCAGGGGCGAAGAACGAGCAGTACTTC
D gene: TRBD1; clone size: few; V gene: TRBV7-9; J gene: TRBJ1-1; CDR3 protein: CASRPQGFGTEAFF; CDR3 DNA: TGTGCCAGCAGACCACAGGGGTTTGGAACTGAAGCTTTCTTT
D gene: NA; clone size: many; V gene: TRBV30; J gene: TRBJ1-1; CDR3 protein: CAWSVGGMNTEAFF; CDR3 DNA: TGTGCCTGGAGTGTAGGGGGGATGAACACTGAAGCTTTCTTT
D gene: NA; clone size: many; V gene: TRBV6-5; J gene: TRBJ1-1; CDR3 protein: CASSYGAPLTEAFF; CDR3 DNA: TGTGCCAGCAGTTACGGGGCCCCTCTTACTGAAGCTTTCTTT
D gene: NA; clone size: few; V gene: TRBV12-3/TRBV12-4; J gene: TRBJ1-2; CDR3 protein: CASSLPGGNYGYTF; CDR3 DNA: TGTGCCAGCAGTTTACCGGGCGGGAACTATGGCTACACCTTC
D gene: TRBD1; clone size: NA; V gene: TRBV7-9; J gene: TRBJ1-2; CDR3 protein: CASSLAWDRAYGYTF; CDR3 DNA: TGTGCCAGCAGCTTAGCTTGGGACAGGGCATATGGCTACACCTTC
D gene: NA; clone size: many; V gene: TRBV27; J gene: TRBJ1-1; CDR3 protein: CASSLLGSGAEAFF; CDR3 DNA: TGTGCCAGCAGTTTATTAGGGTCGGGCGCTGAAGCTTTCTTT
D gene: NA; clone size: NA; V gene: TRBV27; J gene: TRBJ1-1; CDR3 protein: CASIGQLNTEAFF; CDR3 DNA: TGTGCCAGCATTGGACAGCTGAACACTGAAGCTTTCTTT
D gene: TRBD1; clone size: medium-sized; V gene: TRBV15; J gene: TRBJ1-2; CDR3 protein: CATSRWDRPDNYGYTF; CDR3 DNA: TGTGCCACCAGCAGATGGGACAGACCCGATAACTATGGCTACACCTTC
D gene: TRBD1; clone size: many; V gene: TRBV6-2/TRBV6-3; J gene: TRBJ1-3; CDR3 protein: CASSGQGAWDTIYF; CDR3 DNA: TGTGCCAGCAGCGGACAGGGGGCTTGGGACACCATATATTTT
D gene: NA; clone size: few; V gene: TRBV5-5; J gene: TRBJ1-3; CDR3 protein: CASSSRDTGNTIYF; CDR3 DNA: TGTGCCAGCAGCTCTAGGGATACTGGAAACACCATATATTTT
D gene: TRBD1; clone size: few; V gene: TRBV9; J gene: TRBJ1-2; CDR3 protein: CASSGNRGRGYGYTF; CDR3 DNA: TGTGCCAGCAGCGGCAACAGGGGGCGCGGCTATGGCTACACCTTC